This T cell receptor beta chain came from a study of control samples from healthy donors and cancer patients. Produced via immunoSEQ multiplex PCR; TCRdb's table is partial and in-frame only. In the table there are 95,000 to 150,000 clones, about 90% of which are singletons. This clone has a single count. There are 14 residues in the CDR3. Germline V gene lookup returns CDR1 SGHVS and CDR2 FQNEAQ. Deletions cut 1 base from V and 0 bases from J, with 4 bases between. This clonotype was obtained from a man aged 18-30 years in good health. The sample comprised blood. The chain uses TRBV7-8 and TRBJ1-3; no reliable D call. The CDR3 reads CASSLVDSGNTIYF. The DNA for the CDR3 is TGTGCCAGCAGCTTAGTAGACTCTGGAAACACCATATATTTT.